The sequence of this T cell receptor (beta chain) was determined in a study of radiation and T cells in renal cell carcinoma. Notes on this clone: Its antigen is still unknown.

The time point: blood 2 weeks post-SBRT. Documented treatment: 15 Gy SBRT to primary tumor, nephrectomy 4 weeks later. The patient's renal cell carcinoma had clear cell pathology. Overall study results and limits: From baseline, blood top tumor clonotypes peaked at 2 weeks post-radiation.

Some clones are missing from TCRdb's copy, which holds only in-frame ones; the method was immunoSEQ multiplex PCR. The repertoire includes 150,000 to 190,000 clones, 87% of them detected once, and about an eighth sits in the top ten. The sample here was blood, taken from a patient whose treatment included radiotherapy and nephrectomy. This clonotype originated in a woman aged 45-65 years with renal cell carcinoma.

The CDR3 region is CASSSLDGGNQPQHF. CDR3 sequence (DNA): TGTGCCAGCAGCTCGCTCGACGGTGGCAATCAGCCCCAGCATTTT. The chain has TRBV11-2 and TRBJ1-5; D unresolved. CDR3 length: 15 amino acids. V lost 4 bases and J lost 2, with 12 bases in between. The V gene's germline CDR1 is SGHAT and CDR2 FQNNGV.